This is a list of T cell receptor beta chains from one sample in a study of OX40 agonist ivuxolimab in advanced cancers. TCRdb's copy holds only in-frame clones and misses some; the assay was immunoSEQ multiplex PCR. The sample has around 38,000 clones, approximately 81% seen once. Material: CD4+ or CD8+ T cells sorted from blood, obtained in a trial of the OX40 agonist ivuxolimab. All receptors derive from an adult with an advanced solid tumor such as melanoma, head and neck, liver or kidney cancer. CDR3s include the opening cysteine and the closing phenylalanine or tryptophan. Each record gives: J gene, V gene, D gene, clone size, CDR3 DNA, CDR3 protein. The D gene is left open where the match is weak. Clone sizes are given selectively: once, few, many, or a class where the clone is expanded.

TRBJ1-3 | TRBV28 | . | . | TGTGCCAGCGGGGGAGGGTTTCCAGGAAACACCATATATTTT | CASGGGFPGNTIYF
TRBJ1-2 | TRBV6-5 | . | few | TGTGCCAGCAGTTACAACGGGGGGAGGGGCTCTGGCGGCTACACCTTC | CASSYNGGRGSGGYTF
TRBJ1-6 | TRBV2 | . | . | TGTGCCAGCAGCCCCGGGACTAATTCACCCCTCCACTTT | CASSPGTNSPLHF
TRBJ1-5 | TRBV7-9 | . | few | TGTGCCAGCAGCTTTAGCAATCAGCCCCAGCATTTT | CASSFSNQPQHF
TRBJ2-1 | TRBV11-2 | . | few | TGTGCCAGCAGCTCGACCAGCAATGAGCAGTTCTTC | CASSSTSNEQFF
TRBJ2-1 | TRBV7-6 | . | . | TGTGCCAGCAGCTTAGAACCTGCTGACGGGGAGCAGTTCTTC | CASSLEPADGEQFF
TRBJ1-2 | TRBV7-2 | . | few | TGTGCCAGCAGCTTAGTGGGGTCAGCTAACTATGGCTACACCTTC | CASSLVGSANYGYTF
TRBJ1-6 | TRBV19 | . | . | TGTGCCAGTGGGGCAGGTGGGGCACCCCTCCACTTT | CASGAGGAPLHF
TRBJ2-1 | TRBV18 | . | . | TGTGCCAGCTCACCATCATCCGTTTTCCGACTTCAGTTCTTC | CASSPSSVFRLQFF
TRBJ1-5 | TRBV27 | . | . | TGTGCCAGCAGTTTTGGTCGAGATCAGCCCCAGCATTTT | CASSFGRDQPQHF
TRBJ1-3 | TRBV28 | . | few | TGTGCCAGCAGTTTGGGGGTCTCTGGAAACACCATATATTTT | CASSLGVSGNTIYF
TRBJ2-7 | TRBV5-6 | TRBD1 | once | TGTGCCAGCAGCTTGGGCCCCGCCCGGGACAGGGGGCCCATGGGGCAGTACTTC | CASSLGPARDRGPMGQYF
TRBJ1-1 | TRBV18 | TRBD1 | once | TGTGCCAGCTCACCTGGACAGGGGGGGGCCACTGAAGCTTTCTTT | CASSPGQGGATEAFF
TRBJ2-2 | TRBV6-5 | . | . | TGTGCCAGCATGTTCGGCGGGGAAACCGGGGAGCTGTTTTTT | CASMFGGETGELFF
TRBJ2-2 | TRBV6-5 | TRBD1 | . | TGTGCCAGCCGGATCAGGGGGCGGACCGGGGAGCTGTTTTTT | CASRIRGRTGELFF
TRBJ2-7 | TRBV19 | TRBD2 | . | TGTGCCAGTAGTCCTCTTTCCGGGAGGGAACGCGAGCAGTACTTC | CASSPLSGREREQYF
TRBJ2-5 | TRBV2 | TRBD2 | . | TGTGCCAGCAGGGGACGCGGGGGACAAGAGACCCAGTACTTC | CASRGRGGQETQYF
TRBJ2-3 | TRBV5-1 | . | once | TGCGCCAGCAGCGAGGCTGGGGCAGATACGCAGTATTTT | CASSEAGADTQYF